This entry lists 23 T cell receptor beta chains sequenced from one sample in a study of blood T cell repertoires in COVID-19. Sequenced by immunoSEQ multiplex PCR; TCRdb stores in-frame clones only, minus some. The repertoire holds approximately 440,000 clones, with approximately 89% as singletons. Sequenced input: peripheral blood. Receptors were obtained from a woman between 50 and 59 years old with COVID-19, enrolled during active disease.

The chain has TRBV3-1 (or the pseudogene TRBV3-2) and TRBJ2-3, with unresolved D. In germline, CDR1 is LGHDT, CDR2 YNNKEL (reference sequence). Trimming took 5 bases from V and 0 from J, leaving 6 bases between them. This CDR3 is 13 amino acids long. CDR3 DNA sequence: TGTGCCAGCAGCACAATTAGCACAGATACGCAGTATTTT. Protein: CASSTISTDTQYF.

The genes are TRBV7-9 and TRBJ1-3; 7 bases are a match to TRBD1. The CDR3 spans 16 residues. Germline-derived CDR1 and CDR2 are SEHNR and FQNEAQ (reference sequence). Unmatched junction bases numbered 8, after V lost 6 bases and J lost 0 bases. CDR3 sequence reads: CASSPRTGYSGNTIYF. In DNA, the CDR3 is TGTGCCAGCAGTCCCCGGACAGGCTACTCTGGAAACACCATATATTTT.

On this clone itself: No DNA is shown, since the ends of the CDR3 on it are uncertain; the CDR3 is the one TCRdb lists. This chain links TRBV11-3 with TRBJ2-7; TRBD2, the D gene given by the table, was not confirmed from the DNA. Germline assignment: CDR1 SGHNT and CDR2 YENEEA. Including both end residues, the CDR3 is 13 amino acids long. CDR3 loop: CASSFGSGGEQYF.

The chain combines TRBV5-6 with TRBJ1-2, with a possible D match to TRBD1 (6 bases). Germline CDR1 SGHDT, CDR2 YYEEEE. The CDR3 loop spans 14 amino acids. V lost 4 bases and J lost 1, with 11 bases in between. For the CDR3, the DNA is TGTGCCAGCAGCGACGGACAGTTTAACTATGGCTACACCTTC. Translated, it gives CASSDGQFNYGYTF. Together with reference TRBV5-6 and TRBJ1-2, the CDR3 gives the full variable domain: DAGVTQSPTHLIKTRGQQVTLRCSPKSGHDTVSWYQQALGQGPQFIFQYYEEEERQRGNFPDRFSGHQFPNYSSELNVNALLLGDSALYLCASSDGQFNYGYTFGSGTRLTVV.

This clone has only a few counts. The chain has TRBV10-3 and TRBJ1-3, with D tentatively TRBD1 (5 bases). The CDR3 sequence is 15 residues long. Germline lookup yields CDR1 ENHRY and CDR2 SYGVKD. V was pared by 10 bases and J by 0 bases, with 16 bases between. CDR3: CATGGRQLSGNTIYF. CDR3 coding DNA: TGTGCCACGGGGGGACGGCAACTCTCTGGAAACACCATATATTTT.

This sequence joins TRBV11-3 and TRBJ1-1, with 7 bases aligning to TRBD1. CDR1 and CDR2 from the germline V gene are SGHNT and YENEEA. Trimming cost V 1 base and J 1 base; bases outside gene matches: 6. CDR3 length: 16 amino acids. The CDR3 nucleotides are TGTGCCAGCAGCTTAGGAGGGGGCCTTGGGAACACTGAAGCTTTCTTT. It specifies CASSLGGGLGNTEAFF.

The chain uses TRBV30 and TRBJ2-5; 8 bases map to TRBD2. Germline CDR1 and CDR2: GTSNPN and SVGIG (reference sequence). The CDR3 is 15 amino acids. V shed 0 bases and J 1 base; nucleotides not matched to a gene: 4. The CDR3 reads CAWSVGGAPQETQYF. The CDR3 coding sequence is TGTGCCTGGAGTGTCGGGGGGGCCCCCCAAGAGACCCAGTACTTC.

This rearrangement joins TRBV5-6 to TRBJ2-3, with 12 bases that match TRBD2. This CDR3 has 15 residues. Germline loops: CDR1 SGHDT, CDR2 YYEEEE. The junction had 4 bases not matched to a gene; V was cut back by 4 bases and J by 4 bases. This CDR3 reads CASSLAGGPADTQYF. CDR3 coding DNA: TGTGCCAGCAGCCTAGCGGGGGGGCCGGCAGATACGCAGTATTTT.

CDR3 sequence: CASSQSANPETQYF. CDR3 in DNA: TGTGCCAGTAGTCAGAGCGCTAACCCGGAGACCCAGTACTTC. V usage is TRBV19 and J usage is TRBJ2-5, with D hard to call. CDR1 and CDR2 from the germline V gene are LNHDA and SQIVND (reference sequence). V lost 5 bases, J lost 5 bases, and 15 bases lay in between. CDR3 length: 14 amino acids.

This clone was observed once. J is TRBJ1-2 and V is TRBV27, with 8 bases that match TRBD1. In germline, CDR1 is MNHEY, CDR2 SMNVEV (reference sequence). This CDR3 spans 15 amino acids. The junction had 10 bases not matched to a gene; V was cut back by 6 bases and J by 4 bases. The CDR3 reads CASRDRGAPSYGYTF. DNA of the CDR3: TGTGCCAGCAGAGACAGGGGAGCCCCCTCCTATGGCTACACCTTC.

The chain combines TRBV4-2 with TRBJ1-2, with 8 nucleotides matching TRBD1. V lost 4 bases to trimming and J lost 1 base; unmatched junction nucleotides: 11. CDR1 is LGHNA and CDR2 is YNFKEQ in the germline V gene. The CDR3 has 17 residues. CDR3 bases: TGTGCCAGCAGCCGAGAAATAGGACAGGGTATTAACTATGGCTACACCTTC. Its translation: CASSREIGQGINYGYTF.

V is TRBV2 and J is TRBJ1-1, with 8 bases matching TRBD1. The V segment lost 6 bases and the J segment 4 bases; nucleotides outside the gene matches: 7. The germline V gene has CDR1 SNHLY and CDR2 FYNNEI. CDR3 length equals 14 residues. CDR3 loop: CASRKRDRGTEAFF. CDR3 coding DNA: TGTGCCAGCAGAAAGCGAGACAGGGGCACTGAAGCTTTCTTT.

The chain joins TRBV5-1 to TRBJ2-5; 7 bases align to TRBD1. The CDR3 consists of 15 residues. Losses at the gene ends were 0 bases for V and 4 bases for J; bases not matched to a gene: 6. Germline CDR1 SGHRS, CDR2 YFSETQ. CDR3 sequence (DNA): TGCGCCAGCAGCTTGGAGAGGGGGCGAGGAGAGACCCAGTACTTC. Protein sequence: CASSLERGRGETQYF.

This rearrangement joins TRBV11-2 to TRBJ2-7; TRBD1 matches 9 bases. The V segment lost 8 bases and the J segment 3 bases; nucleotides outside the gene matches: 2. The CDR3 runs 12 residues. Germline values: CDR1 SGHAT, CDR2 FQNNGV. CDR3 region: CASQTGGYEQYF. CDR3 nucleotides: TGTGCCAGCCAGACAGGGGGCTACGAGCAGTACTTC.

V is TRBV29-1 and J is TRBJ1-1; 8 bases are shared with TRBD1. The CDR3 totals 13 residues. With V trimmed by 4 bases and J by 4 bases, 5 bases remained unmatched. The germline gives CDR1 SQVTM, CDR2 ANQGSEA. The CDR3 loop reads CSVGADRATEAFF. CDR3 nucleotides: TGCAGCGTTGGGGCGGACAGGGCCACTGAAGCTTTCTTT. The whole variable domain, remainder taken from reference TRBV29-1 and TRBJ1-1, is SAVISQKPSRDICQRGTSLTIQCQVDSQVTMMFWYRQQPGQSLTLIATANQGSEATYESGFVIDKFPISRPNLTFSTLTVSNMSPEDSSIYLCSVGADRATEAFFGQGTRLTVV.

V gene TRBV3-1 (or the pseudogene TRBV3-2) combines with J gene TRBJ2-5; TRBD2 agrees at 14 bases. Per the germline V gene, CDR1 is LGHDT and CDR2 is YNNKEL (reference sequence). This CDR3 region has 16 residues. The V and J ends lost 4 bases and 1 base, in that order; junction bases with no gene match: 2. The CDR3 reads CASSRGTSGGQETQYF. The DNA for the CDR3 is TGTGCCAGCAGCCGCGGGACTAGCGGGGGCCAAGAGACCCAGTACTTC.

Here the CDR3 DNA reads TGTGCCAGCAGCCCAATCGACAGGGTGGGCAAGCAGTTCTTC. Protein product: CASSPIDRVGKQFF. The chain links TRBV3-1 (or the pseudogene TRBV3-2) to TRBJ2-1; the match to TRBD1 covers 7 bases. The CDR3 spans 14 residues. Germline assignment: CDR1 LGHDT and CDR2 YNNKEL (reference sequence). V shed 4 bases and J 11 bases; nucleotides not matched to a gene: 11.

This sequence joins TRBV5-4 and TRBJ2-3; no clear D gene. Germline assignment: CDR1 SGHNT and CDR2 YYREEE (reference sequence). Between the trimmed V and J ends, which lost 0 bases and 6 bases, there was a span of 14 bases. The CDR3 covers 15 residues. The CDR3 reads CASSLGLSGPDTQYF. CDR3 coding DNA: TGTGCCAGCAGCTTGGGCCTCTCTGGCCCGGATACGCAGTATTTT.

The CDR3 bases are TGTGCCAGCAGTTACTCGGCCAGGGGAAAGGGCGGCTACACCTTC. It translates to CASSYSARGKGGYTF. The genes are TRBV6-5 and TRBJ1-2; TRBD1 might be the D (6 bases). The CDR3 is 15 residues long. The V gene lost 0 bases and the J gene lost 8 bases, with 16 bases spanning the gap. CDR1 MNHEY and CDR2 SVGAGI come from the germline V gene.

This chain uses TRBV29-1 with TRBJ1-2; the match to TRBD1 covers 7 bases. V dropped 0 bases and J dropped 6; count of bases not matched to a gene: 10. The germline gives CDR1 SQVTM, CDR2 ANQGSEA. This CDR3 spans 15 amino acids. CDR3 region: CSVEDPMDRSDGYTF. Written as DNA, the CDR3 is TGCAGCGTTGAAGATCCTATGGACAGGTCGGATGGCTACACCTTC.

The CDR3 loop is CASTSGRGAKVNEQFF. The CDR3, as DNA: TGTGCCAGCACCTCTGGGCGGGGGGCCAAGGTGAATGAGCAGTTCTTC. The chain employs TRBV6-6 and TRBJ2-1, with 8 bases fitting TRBD2. This CDR3 region has 16 residues. The ends lost 7 bases at V and 7 bases at J; junction bases unmatched: 15. Germline CDR1 MNHNY, CDR2 SVGAGI (reference sequence).

V usage is TRBV2 and J usage is TRBJ2-1; D unresolved. V was clipped by 6 bases and J by 4 bases, with 4 bases between them. The CDR3 length is 11 residues. Looked up from germline, CDR1 is SNHLY and CDR2 is FYNNEI. CDR3 amino acids: CASSGYNEQFF. CDR3 bases: TGTGCCAGCAGCGGTTACAATGAGCAGTTCTTC.

The chain has TRBV19 and TRBJ1-5; 10 bases are a match to TRBD1. V lost 10 bases and J lost 5; bases outside the gene matches: 8. Germline V gene sequence: CDR1 LNHDA, CDR2 SQIVND (reference sequence). This CDR3 spans 14 amino acids. The CDR3 here is CATSTGGGHQPQHF. Here the CDR3 DNA reads TGTGCCACCTCGACAGGGGGCGGCCATCAGCCCCAGCATTTT. Full variable domain (rest looked up from reference TRBV19 and TRBJ1-5): DGGITQSPKYLFRKEGQNVTLSCEQNLNHDAMYWYRQDPGQGLRLIYYSQIVNDFQKGDIAEGYSVSREKKESFPLTVTSAQKNPTAFYLCATSTGGGHQPQHFGDGTRLSIL.